Described below is a single T cell receptor beta chain sequence and its context. V dropped 2 bases and J dropped 6 bases, with 10 bases sitting between them. The CDR3 has 13 amino acids. Germline V lookup: CDR1 MNHNS, CDR2 SASEGT. This entry belongs to a study of blood T cell repertoires in COVID-19. Study context: Samples came from the United States, Italy and Spain, spanning acute and convalescent COVID-19. Sources were T cells, B-cell-depleted T cells, or PBMCs; the material itself was cDNA or gDNA.

Under the authors' procedure: For nucleated cells, counts were estimated from reference gene primer amplification. The assay was immunoSEQ multiplex PCR, and TCRdb's table has in-frame clones only and misses some. Clone size and V and J calls were adopted from that table, with D and trimming inferred from the DNA. The sample has some 150,000 clones, about 80% seen once. Across about two dozen US areas, participants ranged in age from 18 to 89 years. The chain employs TRBV6-1 and TRBJ2-5; tentatively, D is TRBD1 (5 bases). This receptor was obtained from a woman in her fifties or sixties who had recovered from COVID-19. The sample comprised PBMCs or T cells enriched from blood (not recorded which). The CDR3, as DNA: TGTGCCAGCAGTGAACGCAGGGTTCAGACCCAGTACTTC. Its protein is CASSERRVQTQYF.